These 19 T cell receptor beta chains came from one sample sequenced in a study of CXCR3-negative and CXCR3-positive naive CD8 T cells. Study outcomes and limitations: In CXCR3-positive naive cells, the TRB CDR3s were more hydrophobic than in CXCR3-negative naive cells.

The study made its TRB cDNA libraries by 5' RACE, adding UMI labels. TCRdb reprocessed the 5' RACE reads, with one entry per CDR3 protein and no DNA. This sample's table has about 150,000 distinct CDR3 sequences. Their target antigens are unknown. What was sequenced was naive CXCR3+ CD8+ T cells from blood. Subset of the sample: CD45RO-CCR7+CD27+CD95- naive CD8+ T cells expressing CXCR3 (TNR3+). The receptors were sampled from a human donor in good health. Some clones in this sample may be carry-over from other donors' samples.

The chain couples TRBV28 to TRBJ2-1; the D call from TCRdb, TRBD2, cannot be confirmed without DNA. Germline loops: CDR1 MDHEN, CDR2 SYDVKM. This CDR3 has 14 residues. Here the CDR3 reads CASSSLRRVNEQFF.

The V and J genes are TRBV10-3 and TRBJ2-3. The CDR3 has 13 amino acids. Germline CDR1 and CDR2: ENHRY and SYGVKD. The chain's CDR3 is CAISVGSTDTQYF.

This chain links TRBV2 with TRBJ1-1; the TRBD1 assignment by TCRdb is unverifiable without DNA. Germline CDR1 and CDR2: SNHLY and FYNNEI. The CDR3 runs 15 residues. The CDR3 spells CASRASITGGNEAFF.

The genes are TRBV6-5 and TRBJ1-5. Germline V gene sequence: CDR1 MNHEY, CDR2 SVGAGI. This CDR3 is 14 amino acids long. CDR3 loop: CASSYDVGTQPQHF.

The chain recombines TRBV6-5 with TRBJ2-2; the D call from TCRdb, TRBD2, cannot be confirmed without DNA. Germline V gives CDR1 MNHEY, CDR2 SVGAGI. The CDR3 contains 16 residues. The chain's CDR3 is CASSYGLAGVTGELFF.

CDR3 protein: CASSLSANTEAFF. The rearrangement uses TRBV27 and TRBJ1-1. The CDR3 sequence is 13 residues long. Germline CDR1 and CDR2: MNHEY and SMNVEV (reference sequence).

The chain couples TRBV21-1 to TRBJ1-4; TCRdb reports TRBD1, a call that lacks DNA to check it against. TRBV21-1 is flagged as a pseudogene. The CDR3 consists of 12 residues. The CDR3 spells CASGPGGEKLFF.

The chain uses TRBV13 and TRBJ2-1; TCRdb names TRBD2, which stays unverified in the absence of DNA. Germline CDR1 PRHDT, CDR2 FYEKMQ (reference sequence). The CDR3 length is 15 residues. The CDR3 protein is CASSLVGGRDNEQFF.

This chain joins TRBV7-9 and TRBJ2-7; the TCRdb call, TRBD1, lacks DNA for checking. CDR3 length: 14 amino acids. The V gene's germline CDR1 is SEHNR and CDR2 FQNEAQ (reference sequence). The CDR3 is CASSLVPGGYEQYF.

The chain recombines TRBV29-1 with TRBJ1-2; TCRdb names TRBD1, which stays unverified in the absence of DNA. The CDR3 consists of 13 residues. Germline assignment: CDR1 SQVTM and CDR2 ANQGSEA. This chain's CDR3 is CSAGGGQNYGYTF.

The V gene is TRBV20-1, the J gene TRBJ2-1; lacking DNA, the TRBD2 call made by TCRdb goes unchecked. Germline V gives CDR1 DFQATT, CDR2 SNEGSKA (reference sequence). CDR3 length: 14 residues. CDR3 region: CSASLGLAGGEQFF.

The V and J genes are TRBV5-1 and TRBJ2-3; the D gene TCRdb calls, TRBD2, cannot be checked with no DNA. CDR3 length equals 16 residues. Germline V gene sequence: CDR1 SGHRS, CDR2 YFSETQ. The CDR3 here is CASSLSGVSSTDTQYF.

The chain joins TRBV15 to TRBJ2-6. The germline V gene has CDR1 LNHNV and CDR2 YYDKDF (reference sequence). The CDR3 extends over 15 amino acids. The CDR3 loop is CATSLLVAGANVLTF.

CDR3 region: CASSPTGNPEDTQYF. The chain employs TRBV7-9 and TRBJ2-3; TCRdb selects TRBD1, and the lack of DNA leaves this call unchecked. This CDR3 comprises 15 residues. Germline-derived CDR1 and CDR2 are SEHNR and FQNEAQ (reference sequence).

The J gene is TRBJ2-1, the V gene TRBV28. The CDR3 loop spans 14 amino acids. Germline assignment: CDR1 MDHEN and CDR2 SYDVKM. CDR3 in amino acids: CASSFSRTYNEQFF.

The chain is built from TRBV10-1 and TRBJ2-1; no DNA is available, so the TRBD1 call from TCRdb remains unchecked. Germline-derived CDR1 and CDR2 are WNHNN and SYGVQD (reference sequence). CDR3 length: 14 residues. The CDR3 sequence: CASSDPGTRDEQFF.

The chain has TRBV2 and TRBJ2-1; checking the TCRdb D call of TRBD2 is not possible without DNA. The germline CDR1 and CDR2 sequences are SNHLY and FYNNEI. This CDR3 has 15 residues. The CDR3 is CASSTGDGLNNEQFF. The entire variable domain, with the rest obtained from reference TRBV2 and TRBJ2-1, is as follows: EPEVTQTPSHQVTQMGQEVILRCVPISNHLYFYWYRQILGQKVEFLVSFYNNEISEKSEIFDDQFSVERPDGSNFTLKIRSTKLEDSAMYFCASSTGDGLNNEQFFGPGTRLTVL.

The CDR3 reads CASSLALGTPYNEQFF. This chain links TRBV7-8 with TRBJ2-1; TCRdb lists TRBD1, though no DNA is available to test this call. The CDR3 has 16 residues. Germline assignment: CDR1 SGHVS and CDR2 FQNEAQ.

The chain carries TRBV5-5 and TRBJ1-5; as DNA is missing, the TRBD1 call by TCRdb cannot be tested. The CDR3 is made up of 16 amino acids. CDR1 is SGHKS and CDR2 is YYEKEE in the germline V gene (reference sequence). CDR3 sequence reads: CASSRLGTDSDQPQHF.